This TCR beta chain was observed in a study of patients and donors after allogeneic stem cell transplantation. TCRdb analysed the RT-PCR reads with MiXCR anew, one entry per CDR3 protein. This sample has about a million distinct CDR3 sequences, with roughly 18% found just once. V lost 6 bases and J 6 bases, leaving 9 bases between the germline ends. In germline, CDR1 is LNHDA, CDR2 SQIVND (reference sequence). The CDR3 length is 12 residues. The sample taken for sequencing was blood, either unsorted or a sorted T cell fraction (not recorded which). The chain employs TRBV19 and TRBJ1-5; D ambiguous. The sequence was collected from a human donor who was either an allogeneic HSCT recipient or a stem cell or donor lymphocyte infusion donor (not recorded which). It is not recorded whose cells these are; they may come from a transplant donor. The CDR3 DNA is TGTGCCAGTAGCGGGATCGTTCAGCCCCAGCATTTT. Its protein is CASSGIVQPQHF.